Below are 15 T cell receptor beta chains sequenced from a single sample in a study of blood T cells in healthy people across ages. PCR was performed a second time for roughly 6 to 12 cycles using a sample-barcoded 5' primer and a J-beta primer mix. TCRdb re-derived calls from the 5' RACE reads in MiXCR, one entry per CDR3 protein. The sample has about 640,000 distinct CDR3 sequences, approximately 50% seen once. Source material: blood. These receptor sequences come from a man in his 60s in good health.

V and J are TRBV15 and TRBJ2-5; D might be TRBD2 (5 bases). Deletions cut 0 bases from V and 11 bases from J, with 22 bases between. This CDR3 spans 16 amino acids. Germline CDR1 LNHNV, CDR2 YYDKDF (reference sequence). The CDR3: CATSREAGTKYNEQYF. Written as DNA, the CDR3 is TGTGCCACCAGCAGAGAGGCGGGTACCAAATACAATGAGCAGTACTTC.

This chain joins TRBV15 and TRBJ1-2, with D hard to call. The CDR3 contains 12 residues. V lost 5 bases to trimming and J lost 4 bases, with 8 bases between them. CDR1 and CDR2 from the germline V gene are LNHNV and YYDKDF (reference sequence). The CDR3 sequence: CATSPDAYGYTF. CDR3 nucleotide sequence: TGTGCCACCAGCCCGGATGCCTATGGCTACACCTTC.

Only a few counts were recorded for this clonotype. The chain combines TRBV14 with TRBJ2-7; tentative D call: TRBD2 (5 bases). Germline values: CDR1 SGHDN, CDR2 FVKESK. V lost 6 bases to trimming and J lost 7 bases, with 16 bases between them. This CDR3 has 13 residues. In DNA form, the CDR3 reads TGTGCCAGCAGTCGCCGGGCTACTAGGGAGCAGTACTTC. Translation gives CASSRRATREQYF.

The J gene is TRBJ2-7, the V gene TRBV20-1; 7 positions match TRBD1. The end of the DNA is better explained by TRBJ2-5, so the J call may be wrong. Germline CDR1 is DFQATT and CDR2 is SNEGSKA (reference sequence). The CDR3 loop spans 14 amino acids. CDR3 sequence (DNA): TGCAGTGCTAGAGAACTGCAGGGGGTGGAGACCCAGTACTTC. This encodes CSARELQGVETQYF.

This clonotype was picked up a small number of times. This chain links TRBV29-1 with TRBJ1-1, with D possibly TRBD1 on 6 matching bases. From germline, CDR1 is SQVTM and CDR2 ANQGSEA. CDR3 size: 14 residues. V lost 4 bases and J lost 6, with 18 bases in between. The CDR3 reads CSVGVFYPGAEAFF. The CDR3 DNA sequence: TGCAGCGTTGGAGTTTTCTACCCAGGGGCTGAAGCTTTCTTT.

CDR3 region: CASSQRAGYRNEQYF. The CDR3 DNA sequence: TGTGCCAGCAGCCAAAGGGCAGGGTACCGCAATGAGCAGTACTTC. The V call is TRBV7-2, the J call TRBJ2-5; maybe TRBD1 (5 bases). V shed 5 bases and J shed 11 bases, with 24 bases lying between them. Germline values: CDR1 SGHTA, CDR2 FQGNSA. The CDR3 consists of 15 residues.

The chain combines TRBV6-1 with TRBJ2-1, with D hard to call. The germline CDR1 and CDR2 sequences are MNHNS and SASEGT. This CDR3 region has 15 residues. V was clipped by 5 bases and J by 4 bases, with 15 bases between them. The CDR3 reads CASSLDSYAYNEQFF. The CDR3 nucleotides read TGTGCCAGCAGTCTCGACTCTTACGCGTACAATGAGCAGTTCTTC.

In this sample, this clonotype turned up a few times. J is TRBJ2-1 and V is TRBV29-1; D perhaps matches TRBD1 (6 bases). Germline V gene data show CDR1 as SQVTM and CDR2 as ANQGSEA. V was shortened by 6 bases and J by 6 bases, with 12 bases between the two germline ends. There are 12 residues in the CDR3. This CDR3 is CSVGTSFNEQFF. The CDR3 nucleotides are TGCAGCGTGGGGACATCGTTCAATGAGCAGTTCTTC.

The chain's CDR3 is CASSPFYAGELFF. In DNA, the CDR3 is TGTGCCAGCAGCCCCTTTTATGCCGGGGAGCTGTTTTTT. V is TRBV7-9 and J is TRBJ2-2; D call uncertain. The CDR3 consists of 13 residues. CDR1 and CDR2 (germline): SEHNR, FQNEAQ (reference sequence). The V gene lost 5 bases and the J gene lost 6 bases, with 10 bases spanning the gap.

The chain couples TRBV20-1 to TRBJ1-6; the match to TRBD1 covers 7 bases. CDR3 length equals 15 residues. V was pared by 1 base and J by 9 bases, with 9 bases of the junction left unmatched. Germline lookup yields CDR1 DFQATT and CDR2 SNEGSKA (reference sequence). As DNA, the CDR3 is TGCAGTGCTAGAGTCATGGGGACAGCCAGTTCACCCCTCCACTTT. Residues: CSARVMGTASSPLHF.

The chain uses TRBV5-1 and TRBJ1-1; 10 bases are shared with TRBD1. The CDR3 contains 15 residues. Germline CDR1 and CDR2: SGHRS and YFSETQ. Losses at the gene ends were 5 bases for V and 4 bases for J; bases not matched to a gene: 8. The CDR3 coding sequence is TGCGCCAGCAGGCGGGACAGGGGACGAGGCACTGAAGCTTTCTTT. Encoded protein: CASRRDRGRGTEAFF.

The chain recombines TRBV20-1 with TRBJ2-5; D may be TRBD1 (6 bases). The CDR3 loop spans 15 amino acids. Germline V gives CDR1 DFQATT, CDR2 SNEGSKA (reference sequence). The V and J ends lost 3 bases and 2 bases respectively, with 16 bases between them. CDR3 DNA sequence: TGCAGTGCTAGTCGAACAGGGTGGGAACAAGAGACCCAGTACTTC. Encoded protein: CSASRTGWEQETQYF.

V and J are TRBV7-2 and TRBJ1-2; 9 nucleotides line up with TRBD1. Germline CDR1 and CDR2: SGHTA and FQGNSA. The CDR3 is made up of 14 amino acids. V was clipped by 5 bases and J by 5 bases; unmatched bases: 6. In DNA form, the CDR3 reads TGTGCCAGCAGCACGGGACAGGGACGATATGGCTACACCTTC. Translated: CASSTGQGRYGYTF.

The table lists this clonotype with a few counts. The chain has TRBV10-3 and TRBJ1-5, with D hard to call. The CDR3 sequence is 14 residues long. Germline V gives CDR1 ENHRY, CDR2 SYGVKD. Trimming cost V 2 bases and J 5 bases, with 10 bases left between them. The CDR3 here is CAISEEVWDQPQHF. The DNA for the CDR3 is TGTGCCATCAGTGAGGAAGTCTGGGATCAGCCCCAGCATTTT.

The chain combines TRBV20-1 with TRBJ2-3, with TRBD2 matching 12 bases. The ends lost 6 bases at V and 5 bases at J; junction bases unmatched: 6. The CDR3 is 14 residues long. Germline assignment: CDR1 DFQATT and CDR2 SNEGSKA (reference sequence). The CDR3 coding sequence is TGCAGTGCAAGACTAGCGGGGGTGGTAGATACGCAGTATTTT. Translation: CSARLAGVVDTQYF.